These 19 T cell receptor beta chains originate from one sample sequenced in a study of blood T cell repertoires in COVID-19 (dated by TCRdb to the early 2020s). The receptor library was made with the immunoSEQ multiplex PCR assay. As stored in TCRdb, this immuneACCESS dataset retains in-frame rearrangements with V and J assigned. A fraction of the clones does not appear; measured against another copy, unresolved V genes explain less than half of the discrepancy, and the remainder lacks a known reason. This sample is represented by 200,000 to 300,000 clones; approximately 80% of them were singletons. Around 6.8% of the sample is taken by the ten largest. The sequencing input was peripheral blood. Receptors originate from a woman aged 55-69 years with active or convalescent COVID-19.

This sequence joins TRBV27 and TRBJ2-3, with 16 bases identical to TRBD2. CDR1 is MNHEY and CDR2 is SMNVEV in the germline V gene (reference sequence). Trimming cost V 5 bases and J 8 bases; bases outside gene matches: 4. The length of the CDR3 is 15 residues. The CDR3 DNA reads as TGTGCCAGCAGTCCTGGGACTAGCGGGGGGGTTACGCAGTATTTT. Translating it yields CASSPGTSGGVTQYF.

V gene TRBV10-3 combines with J gene TRBJ1-6; 7 bases fit TRBD1. The CDR3 has 15 residues. The germline V gene encodes CDR1 ENHRY and CDR2 SYGVKD. V shed 2 bases and J 7 bases; nucleotides not matched to a gene: 5. CDR3 amino acids: CAISEDRVRNSPLHF. CDR3 coding DNA: TGTGCCATCAGTGAGGACAGGGTTCGGAATTCACCCCTCCACTTT.

The chain has TRBV27 and TRBJ2-1; 7 nucleotides line up with TRBD1. This CDR3 contains 15 residues. The junction had 9 bases not matched to a gene; V was cut back by 3 bases and J by 7 bases. The germline gives CDR1 MNHEY, CDR2 SMNVEV (reference sequence). CDR3 nucleotides: TGTGCCAGCAGTTTGTCTAGGGGGCTGGGGAATGAGCAGTTCTTC. This encodes CASSLSRGLGNEQFF.

The chain couples TRBV18 to TRBJ2-7; D uncertain. CDR3 size: 14 residues. V dropped 3 bases and J dropped 3 bases, with 12 bases sitting between them. Germline CDR1 KGHSH, CDR2 LQKENI. The CDR3 DNA follows: TGTGCCAGCTCACCGACGACAAAAATCTACGAGCAGTACGTC. Its translation is CASSPTTKIYEQYV.

The chain employs TRBV6-5 and TRBJ2-1; a weak D match, TRBD1 (6 bases). CDR3 length equals 15 residues. V gave up 6 bases and J gave up 6 bases, with 18 bases separating them. Germline CDR1 MNHEY, CDR2 SVGAGI. CDR3 DNA sequence: TGTGCCAGCAGATCTACCCTTACAGGGTTCAATGAGCAGTTCTTC. This translates into CASRSTLTGFNEQFF.

The chain is built from TRBV3-1 (or the pseudogene TRBV3-2) and TRBJ1-2, with 11 bases fitting TRBD1. The CDR3 has 14 residues. The V gene end was trimmed by 5 bases and the J gene end by 4 bases; junction bases not matched to a gene: 3. Germline CDR1 is LGHDT and CDR2 is YNNKEL (reference sequence). This chain's CDR3 is CASSTGQGVYGYTF. The CDR3 nucleotides are TGTGCCAGCAGCACGGGACAGGGGGTCTATGGCTACACCTTC.

This chain joins TRBV9 and TRBJ2-7; D gene ambiguous. There are 13 residues in the CDR3. In germline, CDR1 is SGDLS, CDR2 YYNGEE. V was cut by 2 bases and J by 1 base, with 7 bases left in between. CDR3 DNA: TGTGCCAGCAGCGTTAGTTCGTCCTACGAGCAGTACTTC. Encoded protein: CASSVSSSYEQYF.

The rearrangement links TRBV11-3 to TRBJ2-7; 7 nucleotides match TRBD2. V lost 1 base, J lost 5 bases, and 11 bases stayed unmatched. This CDR3 has 16 residues. CDR1 SGHNT and CDR2 YENEEA come from the germline V gene. The CDR3, as DNA: TGTGCCAGCAGCTTAGGCCCAGCGGGACTCATCCACGAGCAGTACTTC. The encoded protein is CASSLGPAGLIHEQYF.

This clone turned up a few times. The chain uses TRBV6-2 or TRBV6-3 and TRBJ1-2, with D possibly matching TRBD1 (5 bases). Trimming took 5 bases from V and 4 from J, leaving 11 bases between them. The CDR3 has 13 amino acids. Germline values: CDR1 MNHEY, CDR2 SVGEGT. The CDR3 sequence: CASSEQGAYGYTF. The CDR3 DNA reads TGTGCCAGCAGTGAGCAGGGCGCCTATGGCTACACCTTC.

The V call is TRBV2, the J call TRBJ2-1, with TRBD2 matching over 8 bases. Trimming at V came to 5 bases and at J to 6 bases, leaving 9 bases not matched to a gene. This CDR3 has 15 residues. Germline V gene data show CDR1 as SNHLY and CDR2 as FYNNEI. This chain's CDR3 is CASSNGLARINEQFF. The CDR3 nucleotides read TGTGCCAGCAGTAATGGACTAGCCCGGATCAATGAGCAGTTCTTC.

The gene calls are TRBV19 and TRBJ2-2; D uncertain. The CDR3 extends over 15 amino acids. V lost 7 bases, J lost 0 bases, and 12 bases lay in between. The germline V gene has CDR1 LNHDA and CDR2 SQIVND (reference sequence). In nucleotides, the CDR3 is TGTGCCAGTAAAATCCCTGGCTCGAACACCGGGGAGCTGTTTTTT. It specifies CASKIPGSNTGELFF.

The rearrangement links TRBV6-5 to TRBJ1-6; 8 bases fit TRBD1. The germline CDR1 and CDR2 sequences are MNHEY and SVGAGI. The CDR3 contains 15 residues. V gave up 6 bases and J gave up 5 bases; unmatched junction bases: 6. This chain's CDR3 is CASRNGQGDNSPLHF. CDR3 coding DNA: TGTGCCAGCAGAAACGGACAGGGTGATAATTCACCCCTCCACTTT.

This chain links TRBV5-6 with TRBJ1-1, with 7 bases identical to TRBD1. Germline CDR1 reads SGHDT; CDR2 reads YYEEEE. V shed 4 bases, J shed 6 bases, and the junction held 12 bases outside the gene matches. This CDR3 spans 15 amino acids. The CDR3 loop reads CASSAWLGGFAEAFF. In DNA, the CDR3 is TGTGCCAGCAGCGCATGGCTAGGGGGCTTCGCTGAAGCTTTCTTT.

V gene TRBV11-2 combines with J gene TRBJ2-7; 11 nucleotides align to TRBD2. Germline CDR1 reads SGHAT; CDR2 reads FQNNGV. The J segment lost 3 bases and the V segment lost 5 bases, leaving 6 bases of the junction unmatched. The CDR3 has 15 residues. The CDR3 DNA reads as TGTGCCAGCAGCACAACTAGCGGGGGATTCTACGAGCAGTACGTC. This codes for CASSTTSGGFYEQYV.

The chain uses TRBV7-5 and TRBJ1-4; TRBD1, as called in the table, went unchecked against the DNA. TRBV7-5 is flagged as a pseudogene. The CDR3 runs 15 residues. The CDR3 nucleotides are TGTGCCATAGATAGGGGGACCTCGAGGAGGGAAAAACTGTTTTTT. Protein sequence: CAIDRGTSRREKLFF.

V usage is TRBV13 and J usage is TRBJ1-4; TRBD1 agrees at 7 bases. Germline CDR1 is PRHDT and CDR2 is FYEKMQ (reference sequence). V was pared by 5 bases and J by 8 bases, with 14 bases of the junction left unmatched. This CDR3 spans 16 amino acids. The CDR3 here is CASSHTEAGDREKLFF. In nucleotides, the CDR3 is TGTGCCAGCAGCCACACTGAGGCCGGGGACAGAGAAAAACTGTTTTTT.

DNA of the CDR3: TGTGCCAGCTCACCCCGACTAGCGGGAGTCAATGAGCAGTTCTTC. Its translation is CASSPRLAGVNEQFF. This chain uses TRBV18 with TRBJ2-1, with 12 bases that match TRBD2. The CDR3 spans 15 residues. After removal of 3 bases from V and 6 bases from J, the junction contained 3 bases not matched to a gene. The germline V gene encodes CDR1 KGHSH and CDR2 LQKENI.

The chain carries TRBV19 and TRBJ1-1, with TRBD1 as a possible D gene (5 bases). The germline V and J ends were trimmed by 5 bases and 1 base, with 11 bases remaining between them. CDR1 is LNHDA and CDR2 is SQIVND in the germline V gene (reference sequence). CDR3 length equals 14 residues. The CDR3 DNA reads as TGTGCCAGTAGTCCCCTGGACAAGAACACTGAAGCTTTCTTT. Protein: CASSPLDKNTEAFF.

The genes are TRBV7-9 and TRBJ2-5, with 12 nucleotides matching TRBD2. The CDR3 contains 17 residues. Per germline, CDR1 SEHNR and CDR2 FQNEAQ (reference sequence). With V trimmed by 0 bases and J by 1 base, 3 bases remained unmatched. The CDR3 nucleotides are TGTGCCAGCAGCTTAGCCCGGACTAGCGGGGCCCAAGAGACCCAGTACTTC. Its translation: CASSLARTSGAQETQYF.